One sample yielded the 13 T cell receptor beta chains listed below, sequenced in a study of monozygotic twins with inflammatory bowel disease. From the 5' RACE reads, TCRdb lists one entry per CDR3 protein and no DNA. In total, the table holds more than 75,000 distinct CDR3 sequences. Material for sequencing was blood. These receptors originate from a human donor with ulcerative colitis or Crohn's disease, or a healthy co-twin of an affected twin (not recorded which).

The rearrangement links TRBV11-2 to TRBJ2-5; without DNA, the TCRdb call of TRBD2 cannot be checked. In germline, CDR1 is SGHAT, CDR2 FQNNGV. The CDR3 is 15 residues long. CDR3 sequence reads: CASSHSGGLQETQYF.

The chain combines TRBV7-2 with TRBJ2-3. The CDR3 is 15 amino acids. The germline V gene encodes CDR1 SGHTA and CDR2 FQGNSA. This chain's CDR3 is CASSSLGGVTDTQYF.

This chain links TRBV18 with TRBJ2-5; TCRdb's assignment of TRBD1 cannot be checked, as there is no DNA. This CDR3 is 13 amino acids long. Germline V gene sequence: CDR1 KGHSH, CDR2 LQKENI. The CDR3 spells CASSGGGGETQYF. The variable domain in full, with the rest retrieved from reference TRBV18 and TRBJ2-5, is NAGVMQNPRHLVRRRGQEARLRCSPMKGHSHVYWYRQLPEEGLKFMVYLQKENIIDESGMPKERFSAEFPKEGPSILRIQQVVRGDSAAYFCASSGGGGETQYFGPGTRLLVL.

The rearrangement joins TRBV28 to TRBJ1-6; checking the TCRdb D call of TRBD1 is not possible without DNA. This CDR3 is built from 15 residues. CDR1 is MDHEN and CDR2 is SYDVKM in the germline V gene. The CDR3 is CASIRVITGYSPLHF.

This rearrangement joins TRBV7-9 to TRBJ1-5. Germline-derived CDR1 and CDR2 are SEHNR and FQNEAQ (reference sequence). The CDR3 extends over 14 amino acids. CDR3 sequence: CASSLSGGSQPQHF.

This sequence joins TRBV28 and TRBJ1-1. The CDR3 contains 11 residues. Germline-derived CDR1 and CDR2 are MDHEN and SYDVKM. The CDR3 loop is CASSFRTEAFF.

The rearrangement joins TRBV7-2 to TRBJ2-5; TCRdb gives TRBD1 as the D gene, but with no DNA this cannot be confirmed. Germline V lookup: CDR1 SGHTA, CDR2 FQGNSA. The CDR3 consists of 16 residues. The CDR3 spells CASSSYTGAWGETQYF.

The CDR3 loop reads CASSRTGGTEAFF. The chain recombines TRBV12-3 or TRBV12-4 with TRBJ1-1; TCRdb's D call, TRBD1, is unchecked because there is no DNA. This CDR3 contains 13 residues.

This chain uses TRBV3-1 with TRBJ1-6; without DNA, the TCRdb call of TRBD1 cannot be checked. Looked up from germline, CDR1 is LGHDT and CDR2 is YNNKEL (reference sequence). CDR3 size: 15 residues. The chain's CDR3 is CASSLLGQGNSPLHF.

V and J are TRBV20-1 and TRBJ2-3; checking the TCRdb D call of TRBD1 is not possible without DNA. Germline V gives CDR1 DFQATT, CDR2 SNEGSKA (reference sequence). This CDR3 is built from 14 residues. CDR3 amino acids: CSASPGHLTDTQYF.

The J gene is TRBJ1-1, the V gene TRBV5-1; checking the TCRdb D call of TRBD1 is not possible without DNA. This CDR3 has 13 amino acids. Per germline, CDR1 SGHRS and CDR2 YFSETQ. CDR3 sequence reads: CASSFSGETEAFF.

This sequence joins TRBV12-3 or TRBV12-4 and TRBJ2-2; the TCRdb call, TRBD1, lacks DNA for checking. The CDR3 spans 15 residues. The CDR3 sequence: CASRRDRRRTGELFF.

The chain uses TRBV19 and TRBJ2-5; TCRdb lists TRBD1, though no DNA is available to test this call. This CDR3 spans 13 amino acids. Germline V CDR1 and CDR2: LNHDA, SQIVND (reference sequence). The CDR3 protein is CASRGGGQETQYF.